This is a list of T cell receptor beta chains from one sample in a study of blood T cell repertoires in COVID-19. Some clones are missing from TCRdb's copy, which holds only in-frame ones; the method was immunoSEQ multiplex PCR. This table has 650,000 to 800,000 clones, just under 90% appearing once. The sequenced sample was peripheral blood. The source is a woman younger than 30 with acute or convalescent COVID-19. The CDR3 runs from the conserved cysteine through the conserved F or W. Each record gives: clone size, J gene, V gene, D gene, CDR3 DNA, CDR3 protein. The D gene is left open where the match is weak. Where a row states a size, it is once, few, many or the class of an expanded clone; other rows omit it.

NA | TRBJ2-4 | TRBV6-5 | TRBD2 | TGTGCCAGCAGTTCCCGGACTAGTGAGAACATTCAGTACTTC | CASSSRTSENIQYF
NA | TRBJ1-1 | TRBV5-8 | TRBD1 | TGTGCCAGCAGCTTACAGGGGTTGGACACTGAAGCTTTCTTT | CASSLQGLDTEAFF
once | TRBJ1-1 | TRBV19 | NA | TGTGCCAGTAACTTCCATACGAACACTGAAGCTTTCTTT | CASNFHTNTEAFF
once | TRBJ1-1 | TRBV10-3 | NA | TGTGCCATCAGTGAGAACAGGGTGAACACTGAAGCTTTCTTT | CAISENRVNTEAFF
NA | TRBJ2-7 | TRBV12-5 | TRBD1 | TGTGCTAGTGGTCCCCGTGGGACAGGGAGTTACGAGCAGTACTTC | CASGPRGTGSYEQYF
NA | TRBJ2-2 | TRBV24-1 | TRBD1 | TGTGCCACCAGTGGTTTAGTTCGGACAGGGTGGAACACCGGGGAGCTGTTTTTT | CATSGLVRTGWNTGELFF
NA | TRBJ1-3 | TRBV3-1/TRBV3-2 | NA | TGTGCCAGCAGCCCCAGAATGGGAAACACCATATATTTT | CASSPRMGNTIYF
few | TRBJ2-7 | TRBV4-1 | TRBD2 | TGCGCCAGCAGCCGCGGGACTAACTACGAGCAGTACTTC | CASSRGTNYEQYF
NA | TRBJ1-4 | TRBV9 | NA | TGTGCCAGCAGCGTAGCTGAGCCTAATGAAAAACTGTTTTTT | CASSVAEPNEKLFF
NA | TRBJ1-1 | TRBV10-3 | TRBD1 | TGTGCCATCAGTGAAATGGAGACAGGGAAAGCTTTCTTT | CAISEMETGKAFF
NA | TRBJ1-1 | TRBV6-5 | NA | TGTGCCAGCAGTTACTCGAGGGTCTCTGAAGCTTTCTTT | CASSYSRVSEAFF
NA | TRBJ1-5 | TRBV7-6 | NA | TGTGCCAGCAGCCGAGGGCCGGATAAGAGACAGCCCCAGCATTTT | CASSRGPDKRQPQHF
NA | TRBJ1-2 | TRBV30 | NA | TGTGCCTGCTGGACAGCTAACTATGGCTACACCTTC | CACWTANYGYTF
few | TRBJ1-6 | TRBV7-9 | TRBD1 | TGTGCCAGCAGCCCCGACAGGGGAGAGGGTTCACCCCTCCACTTT | CASSPDRGEGSPLHF
NA | TRBJ2-2 | TRBV6-5 | NA | TGTGCCAGCAGTTACTCGAGGGCAGGGAACACCGGGGAGCTGTTTTTT | CASSYSRAGNTGELFF
once | TRBJ1-5 | TRBV7-9 | TRBD1 | TGTGCCAGCAGCTTATTGCCCGGGACAGGGGGCCTCAATCAGCCCCAGCATTTT | CASSLLPGTGGLNQPQHF
NA | TRBJ1-6 | TRBV6-5 | NA | TGTGCCAGCAGCCAGGGTTTTTCCTATAATTCACCCCTCCACTTT | CASSQGFSYNSPLHF
few | TRBJ1-2 | TRBV24-1 | NA | TGTGCCACCAGTGATTCAGGCCAGCACTATGGCTACACCTTC | CATSDSGQHYGYTF
NA | TRBJ1-3 | TRBV2 | NA | TGTGCCAGCAAGAGTTTAAGCGGGCAAACTGGAAACACCATATATTTT | CASKSLSGQTGNTIYF
NA | TRBJ1-1 | TRBV5-1 | NA | TGCGCCAGCAGCTTGGATTCGGGGGAAGCTTTCTTT | CASSLDSGEAFF
NA | TRBJ2-1 | TRBV18 | TRBD1 | TGTGCCAGCTCGCCTCAGGACAGGGGGCCGGGCAATGAGCAGTTCTTC | CASSPQDRGPGNEQFF
NA | TRBJ2-7 | TRBV5-4 | TRBD1 | TGTGCCAGCACCTATGATTCCGGGACAGCAGCCTACGAGCAGTACTTC | CASTYDSGTAAYEQYF